The 17 T cell receptor beta chains given below trace back to one sample, sequenced in a study of blood T cell repertoires in COVID-19. Libraries were prepared by immunoSEQ multiplex PCR; TCRdb keeps only in-frame clonotypes and omits some of them. The sample includes some 200,000 clones, more than 75% of them seen just once. The sequencing sample was made of peripheral blood. The receptor set was obtained from a man in his fifties or sixties who had recovered from COVID-19.

This chain links TRBV6-4 with TRBJ1-5; TRBD1 matches at 9 bases. In germline, CDR1 is MRHNA, CDR2 SNTAGT. V lost 5 bases and J lost 6; bases outside the gene matches: 2. The CDR3 loop spans 13 amino acids. CDR3 amino acids: CASSRQGGQPQHF. CDR3 in DNA: TGTGCCAGCAGTCGACAGGGGGGTCAGCCCCAGCATTTT.

This sequence joins TRBV11-1 and TRBJ2-1, with TRBD2 matching over 15 bases. Per the germline V gene, CDR1 is SGHAT and CDR2 is FQDESV (reference sequence). V gave up 3 bases and J gave up 10 bases; unmatched junction bases: 7. CDR3 length equals 16 residues. This chain's CDR3 is CASSFGLAGGPEEQFF. CDR3 nucleotide sequence: TGTGCCAGCAGCTTTGGACTAGCGGGAGGGCCGGAGGAGCAGTTCTTC.

The rearrangement links TRBV7-9 to TRBJ2-3; D gene uncertain. Germline V lookup: CDR1 SEHNR, CDR2 FQNEAQ (reference sequence). V was clipped by 0 bases and J by 8 bases, with 9 bases between them. The CDR3 runs to 13 residues. CDR3 region: CASSLAGVGTQYF. The CDR3 bases are TGTGCCAGCAGCTTAGCAGGAGTGGGTACGCAGTATTTT. Looking up the rest from reference TRBV7-9 and TRBJ2-3 gives the full variable domain: DTGVSQNPRHKITKRGQNVTFRCDPISEHNRLYWYRQTLGQGPEFLTYFQNEAQLEKSRLLSDRFSAERPKGSFSTLEIQRTEQGDSAMYLCASSLAGVGTQYFGPGTRLTVL.

The V gene is TRBV30, the J gene TRBJ2-5; 7 positions agree with TRBD2. This CDR3 contains 18 residues. V gave up 1 base and J gave up 3 bases; unmatched junction bases: 17. In germline, CDR1 is GTSNPN, CDR2 SVGIG (reference sequence). CDR3 nucleotide sequence: TGTGCCTGGAGTGAGGAGCCGGGACTAAACGGAGGCAAAGAGACCCAGTACTTC. The encoded protein is CAWSEEPGLNGGKETQYF.

This sequence joins TRBV28 and TRBJ1-2; D unresolved. This CDR3 is 13 amino acids long. Looked up from germline, CDR1 is MDHEN and CDR2 is SYDVKM. Trimming shortened V by 7 bases and J by 6 bases, and 15 bases separated the two germline ends. CDR3 loop: CASTHARYHGYTF. CDR3 coding DNA: TGTGCCAGCACCCACGCACGGTATCATGGCTACACCTTC.

This chain joins TRBV3-1 (or the pseudogene TRBV3-2) and TRBJ1-6, with TRBD1 as a possible D gene (6 bases). Per germline, CDR1 LGHDT and CDR2 YNNKEL (reference sequence). V was pared by 3 bases and J by 10 bases, with 13 bases between. The CDR3 spans 14 residues. In DNA form, the CDR3 reads TGTGCCAGCAGCCATACAGGGATAAGATCACCCCTCCACTTT. Translating it yields CASSHTGIRSPLHF.

The rearrangement links TRBV7-2 to TRBJ2-3; a possible D gene is TRBD1 (6 bases). Germline CDR1 is SGHTA and CDR2 is FQGNSA. The CDR3 extends over 14 amino acids. V lost 0 bases and J 3 bases, leaving 7 bases between the germline ends. Here the CDR3 reads CASSLARGTDTQYF. CDR3 bases: TGTGCCAGCAGCTTAGCCAGGGGAACAGATACGCAGTATTTT. Variable domain in full (rest from reference TRBV7-2 and TRBJ2-3): GAGVSQSPSNKVTEKGKDVELRCDPISGHTALYWYRQSLGQGLEFLIYFQGNSAPDKSGLPSDRFSAERTGGSVSTLTIQRTQQEDSAVYLCASSLARGTDTQYFGPGTRLTVL.

J is TRBJ2-1 and V is TRBV28, with 11 bases fitting TRBD1. V trimming: 5 bases; J trimming: 6 bases; junction bases outside the gene matches: 6. The CDR3 extends over 15 amino acids. The germline V gene encodes CDR1 MDHEN and CDR2 SYDVKM. This CDR3 is CASSPGTGGFNEQFF. DNA for the CDR3: TGTGCCAGCAGTCCCGGGACAGGGGGATTCAATGAGCAGTTCTTC.

The V gene is TRBV4-1, the J gene TRBJ2-1; 11 bases agree with TRBD2. CDR3 size: 17 residues. J gave up 6 bases and V 1 base, and 8 bases lay outside the gene matches. Looked up from germline, CDR1 is MGHRA and CDR2 is YSYEKL. The DNA of the CDR3 is TGCGCCAGCAGCCAAGTTTTAGCGGGAGGGCCCGGCAATGAGCAGTTCTTC. Translating gives CASSQVLAGGPGNEQFF.

The chain joins TRBV2 to TRBJ1-5; 9 nucleotides align to TRBD1. J was trimmed by 6 bases and V by 9 bases; bases with no gene match: 3. This CDR3 has 12 residues. The germline V gene encodes CDR1 SNHLY and CDR2 FYNNEI. CDR3 in DNA: TGTGCCAGTACAGGGGGCTCTCAGCCCCAGCATTTT. It is translated as CASTGGSQPQHF.

The chain couples TRBV2 to TRBJ1-5; possible D gene TRBD1, 6 bases. CDR1 is SNHLY and CDR2 is FYNNEI in the germline V gene. The CDR3 is 14 amino acids. The V end lost 6 bases, the J end lost 6 bases, and 15 bases lay between the germline ends. DNA for the CDR3: TGTGCCAGCAGAGCACAGGGTATTGTTCAGCCCCAGCATTTT. This gives the protein CASRAQGIVQPQHF.

The chain couples TRBV18 to TRBJ2-7; a weak D match, TRBD1 (6 bases). The CDR3 spans 15 residues. The V gene's germline CDR1 is KGHSH and CDR2 LQKENI. With 0 bases removed from V and 2 bases from J, the gap between germline ends came to 11 bases. This chain's CDR3 is CASSPPNEGAYEQYF. CDR3 nucleotide sequence: TGTGCCAGCTCACCACCCAACGAGGGGGCCTACGAGCAGTACTTC.

The gene calls are TRBV10-1 and TRBJ2-3; 12 nucleotides align to TRBD1. Looked up from germline, CDR1 is WNHNN and CDR2 is SYGVQD (reference sequence). With V trimmed by 9 bases and J by 4 bases, 5 bases remained unmatched. This CDR3 comprises 14 residues. DNA of the CDR3: TGCGCCAGTGGGACAGGGGGCCATCCAGATACGCAGTATTTT. The encoded protein is CASGTGGHPDTQYF.

The chain recombines TRBV20-1 with TRBJ2-1; D uncertain. The CDR3 is 11 amino acids. CDR1 DFQATT and CDR2 SNEGSKA come from the germline V gene (reference sequence). V gave up 4 bases and J gave up 8 bases, with 9 bases separating them. CDR3 in amino acids: CSAMRIYEQFF. CDR3 nucleotide sequence: TGCAGTGCTATGCGTATCTATGAGCAGTTCTTC.

The J gene is TRBJ2-1, the V gene TRBV18; 8 bases are shared with TRBD2. This CDR3 is 15 amino acids long. Looked up from germline, CDR1 is KGHSH and CDR2 is LQKENI. The V gene end was trimmed by 1 base and the J gene end by 5 bases; junction bases not matched to a gene: 4. The CDR3, as DNA: TGTGCCAGCTCACCACTAACTAGCGGAAACAATGAGCAGTTCTTC. Translation: CASSPLTSGNNEQFF.

CDR3 DNA: TGTGCCAGCAGCCCCGGGATATCTCAAGAGACCCAGTACTTC. This codes for CASSPGISQETQYF. The rearrangement links TRBV3-1 (or the pseudogene TRBV3-2) to TRBJ2-5, with a tentative D call TRBD2 (5 bases). Trimming took 4 bases from V and 2 from J, leaving 11 bases between them. The CDR3 is 14 amino acids. Germline loops: CDR1 LGHDT, CDR2 YNNKEL (reference sequence).

The DNA for the CDR3 is TGTGCCAGCAGTCAAACGGCAGATACGCAGTATTTT. Translated: CASSQTADTQYF. The chain carries TRBV12-3 or TRBV12-4 and TRBJ2-3; the D is unclear. V was shortened by 5 bases and J by 4 bases, with 7 bases between the two germline ends. This CDR3 spans 12 amino acids.